The clone carrying this T cell receptor beta chain has only a few counts. This entry belongs to a study of blood T cell repertoires in COVID-19. In the study's own analysis: Estimation of nucleated cell counts relied on the amplification of reference gene primers. Only in-frame clones appear in the TCRdb table, and some are missing; sequencing was by immunoSEQ multiplex PCR. V, J and clone size are those of that table, while D and trimming were read from the DNA. Seen here are fewer than 100,000 clones, around 86% observed once, and the top ten hold under 35%. The CDR3 is 12 amino acids. Trimming removed 5 bases at V and 9 bases at J, with 11 bases between. The germline V gene encodes CDR1 LNHDA and CDR2 SQIVND (reference sequence).

The material sequenced was peripheral blood. The chain employs TRBV19 and TRBJ2-1; D perhaps matches TRBD2 (5 bases). The sequence was collected from a human donor in a cohort sampled during active COVID-19. Here the CDR3 DNA reads TGTGCCAGTAGTTTCTCCCGGGGTGAGCAGTTCTTC. Translation: CASSFSRGEQFF.